This T cell receptor beta chain came from a study of human T cells and chemical hapten exposure listed by TCRdb under 2021. Context from the whole study: For sensitization, 2% DPC in acetone was applied to a 2 cm by 2 cm area of upper inner arm skin. Blood samples were taken from patients before sensitization (week 0) and then at 2, 6 and about 24 weeks after DPC sensitization. Libraries were pooled for sequencing, and per-sample TCR yields varied mainly because of small differences in library volumes within the pool. The patient cohort, mostly female, included alopecia areata with under or over 50% scalp involvement, alopecia totalis and alopecia universalis. The study tracked peripheral blood TCR repertoire changes in vivo during primary and secondary sensitization to the hapten diphenylcyclopropenone (DPC) in alopecia patients. Patch testing on the upper back used Finn chambers containing 0.01% DPC, with scoring done after 6 days according to International Contact Dermatitis Research Group standards. Blood for TCR sequencing was provided by twenty-nine alopecia patients at one to four time points (pre-sensitization, 2, 6 and 24 weeks). Throughout the roughly 26-week study period, patients were also given weekly therapeutic DPC doses on the scalp.

The sample's time point label is to be understood as: patch test 3, about 24 weeks after DPC sensitization. The sample's treatment or condition, from its label and the paper: therapeutic diphenylcyclopropenone sensitization with weekly scalp DPC. Blood at each patch-test visit was drawn before the patch test was applied. Eligible patients were aged 18 to 70, diagnosed with alopecia, deemed suitable for DPC therapy, and excluded if pregnant. Unfractionated whole blood was collected in Tempus Blood RNA tubes, and total RNA was extracted from that blood. The method was RACE. Sequencing instrument: NextSeq 500. During library preparation, unique molecular identifiers were attached to individual cDNA molecules so that TCRs could be counted quantitatively and reproducibly. From each blood RNA sample, both TCR alpha and TCR beta chains were sequenced. As for the authors' bioinformatics: A median of around 100,000 TCRs per sample was observed, with a range of roughly 23,224 to 700,000. The Decombinator software suite was used to annotate V, J and CDR3 in the TCR reads. Every sample was subsampled to the same number of TCRs (28,000) for the PS versus PT1 abundance plots. TCRs were defined as expanded if absent before sensitization and observed at least eight times at the 2-week time point. Through fastp at Q25 and MiXCR, TCRdb rebuilt clones from the public reads, retaining in-frame beta chains. Every distinct CDR3 protein forms one entry, paired with its most common genes and DNA. The authors' filters were not applied to this entry. The sample records around 70,000 distinct CDR3 sequences, 8.5% to 14% of which are singletons. Jointly, the top ten make up more than 1.2% of the sample.

The paper's findings and limits, for the study overall: Alopecia, a presumed autoimmune disease, was present in all patients, so the immune response of the patients might differ from that of healthy individuals. A positive correlation was found between the number of PT1 expanded TCRs and patch test score, with significance reached at thresholds 8, 16 and 32 but not 4. The number of TCRs above 1 in 1000 frequency did not change with DPC sensitization; there was no evidence of global repertoire structure alterations. Compared with pre-sensitization or healthy control sets, expanded TCRs formed significantly more large CDR3 similarity clusters, which is consistent with antigen-driven responses. Repeated subsampling changed both the strength of the expansion versus patch-test correlation and the threshold at which that correlation became significant.

Based on the germline V gene, the CDR1 and CDR2 sequences are MGHRA and YSYEKL. The CDR3 starts with the cysteine, ends with the phenylalanine, and has 14 residues. Of the read, only the CDR3 DNA is kept; its 42 bases are in frame from base 1. Cut back by 4 bases and 0 bases, the V and J ends lie 10 bases apart. This clonotype came up a few times. Its antigen is still unknown. Base-call qualities are not available, and no considerably larger clone is one nucleotide away. The sequence links TRBV4-1 to TRBJ2-7; the D gene cannot be named for sure. This sample comprised whole blood, obtained in connection with sensitization to the hapten diphenylcyclopropenone (DPC). This clonotype was sampled from a woman between 45 and 60 years old with alopecia areata. Some clones in this sample may be carry-over from other donors' samples. This receptor carries the CDR3 CASSPARVSYEQYF. The sequenced DNA is TGCGCCAGCAGCCCTGCCCGGGTCTCCTACGAGCAGTACTTC.